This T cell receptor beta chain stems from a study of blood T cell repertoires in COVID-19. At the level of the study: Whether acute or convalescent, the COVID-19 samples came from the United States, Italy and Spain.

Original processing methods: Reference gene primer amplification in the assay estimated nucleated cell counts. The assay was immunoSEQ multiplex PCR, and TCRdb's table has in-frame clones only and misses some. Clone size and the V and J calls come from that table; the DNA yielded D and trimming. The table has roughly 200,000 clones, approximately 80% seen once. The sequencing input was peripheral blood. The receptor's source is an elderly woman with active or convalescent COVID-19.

This CDR3 reads CASSPKEGRYGYTF. DNA of the CDR3: TGTGCCAGCTCACCAAAGGAGGGGAGGTATGGCTACACCTTC. The chain uses TRBV18 and TRBJ1-2; a weak D match, TRBD1 (5 bases). The V end lost 2 bases, the J end lost 5 bases, and 12 bases lay between the germline ends. The CDR3 is 14 residues long. Looked up from germline, CDR1 is KGHSH and CDR2 is LQKENI.